The clone carrying this T cell receptor (beta chain) was seen many times. Trimming removed 6 bases from V and 2 bases from J, with 14 bases in between. There are 14 residues in the CDR3. Through template switching, a universal primer site was introduced, and the cDNA contained unique molecular identifiers. TCRdb processed the 5' RACE reads anew with MiXCR; each CDR3 protein has one entry. The data show 450,000 or so distinct CDR3 sequences, 20% to 25% seen once. This sample is drawn from a study of identical twins. The sample was also reused in another study, on T cells expressing NK-cell markers.

The chain uses TRBV12-3 or TRBV12-4 and TRBJ2-7; D perhaps matches TRBD1 (6 bases). Sample: CD4+ T cells sorted from blood. This receptor was taken from a woman aged 18-29 years in good health. DNA for the CDR3: TGTGCCAGCAGCACCTCCAGGGGCACCTACGAGCAGTACTTC. It translates to CASSTSRGTYEQYF.